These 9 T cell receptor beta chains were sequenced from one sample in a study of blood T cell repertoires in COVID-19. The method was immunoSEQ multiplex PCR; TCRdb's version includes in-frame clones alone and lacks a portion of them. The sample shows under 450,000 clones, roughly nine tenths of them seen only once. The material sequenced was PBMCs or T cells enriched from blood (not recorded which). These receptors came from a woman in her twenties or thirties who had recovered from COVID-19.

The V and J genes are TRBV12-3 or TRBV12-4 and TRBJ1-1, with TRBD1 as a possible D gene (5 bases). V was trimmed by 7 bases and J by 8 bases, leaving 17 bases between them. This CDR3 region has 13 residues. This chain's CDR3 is CASTFRLRGEAFF. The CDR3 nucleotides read TGTGCCAGCACCTTTCGTCTCCGGGGGGAAGCTTTCTTT.

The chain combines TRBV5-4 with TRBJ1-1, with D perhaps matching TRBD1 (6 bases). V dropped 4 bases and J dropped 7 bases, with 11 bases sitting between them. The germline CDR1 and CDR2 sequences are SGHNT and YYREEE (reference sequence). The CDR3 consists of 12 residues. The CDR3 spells CASSEDSFEAFF. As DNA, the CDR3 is TGTGCCAGCAGCGAGGACAGTTTTGAAGCTTTCTTT.

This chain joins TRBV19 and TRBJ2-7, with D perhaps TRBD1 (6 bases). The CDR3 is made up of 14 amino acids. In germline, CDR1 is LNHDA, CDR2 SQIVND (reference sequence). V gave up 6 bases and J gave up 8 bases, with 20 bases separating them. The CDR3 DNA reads TGTGCCAGTAGACGGTCTAGGGGGTTTAGGAAGCAGTACTTC. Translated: CASRRSRGFRKQYF.

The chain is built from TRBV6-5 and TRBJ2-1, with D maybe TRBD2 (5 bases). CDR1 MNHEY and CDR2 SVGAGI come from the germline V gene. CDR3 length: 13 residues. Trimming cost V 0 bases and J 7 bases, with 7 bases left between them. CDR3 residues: CASSYSEGNEQFF. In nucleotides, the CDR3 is TGTGCCAGCAGTTACTCCGAGGGAAATGAGCAGTTCTTC.

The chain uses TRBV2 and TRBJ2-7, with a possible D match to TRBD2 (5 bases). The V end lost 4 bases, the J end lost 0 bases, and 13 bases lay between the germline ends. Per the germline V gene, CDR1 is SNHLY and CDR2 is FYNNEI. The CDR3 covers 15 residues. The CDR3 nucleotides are TGTGCCAGCAGTGCGGGGTGGACGGGCTCCTACGAGCAGTACTTC. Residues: CASSAGWTGSYEQYF.

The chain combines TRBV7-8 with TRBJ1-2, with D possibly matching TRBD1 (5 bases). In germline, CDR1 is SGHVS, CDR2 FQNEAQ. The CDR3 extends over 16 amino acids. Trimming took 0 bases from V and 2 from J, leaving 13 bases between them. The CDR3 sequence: CASSLAGGTVNYGYTF. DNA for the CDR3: TGTGCCAGCAGCTTAGCGGGAGGGACGGTGAACTATGGCTACACCTTC.

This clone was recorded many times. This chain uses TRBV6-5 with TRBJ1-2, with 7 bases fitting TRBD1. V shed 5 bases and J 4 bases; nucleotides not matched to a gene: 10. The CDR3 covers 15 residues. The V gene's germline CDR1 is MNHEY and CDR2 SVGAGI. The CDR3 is CASSLERRGTYGYTF. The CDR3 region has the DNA TGTGCCAGCAGTCTCGAACGCAGGGGGACCTATGGCTACACCTTC.

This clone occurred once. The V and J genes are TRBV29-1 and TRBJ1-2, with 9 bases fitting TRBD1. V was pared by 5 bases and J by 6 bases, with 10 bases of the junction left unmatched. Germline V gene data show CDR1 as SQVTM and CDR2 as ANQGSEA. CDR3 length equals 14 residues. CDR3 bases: TGCAGCGTTATAACAGGGGGCCATGTTCATGGCTACACCTTC. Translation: CSVITGGHVHGYTF.

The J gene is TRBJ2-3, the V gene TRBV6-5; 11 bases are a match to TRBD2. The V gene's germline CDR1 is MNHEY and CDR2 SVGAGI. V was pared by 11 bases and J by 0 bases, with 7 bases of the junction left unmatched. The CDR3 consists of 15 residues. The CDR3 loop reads CAGNLAGGSTDTQYF. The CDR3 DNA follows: TGTGCCGGCAACTTAGCGGGAGGGAGCACAGATACGCAGTATTTT.